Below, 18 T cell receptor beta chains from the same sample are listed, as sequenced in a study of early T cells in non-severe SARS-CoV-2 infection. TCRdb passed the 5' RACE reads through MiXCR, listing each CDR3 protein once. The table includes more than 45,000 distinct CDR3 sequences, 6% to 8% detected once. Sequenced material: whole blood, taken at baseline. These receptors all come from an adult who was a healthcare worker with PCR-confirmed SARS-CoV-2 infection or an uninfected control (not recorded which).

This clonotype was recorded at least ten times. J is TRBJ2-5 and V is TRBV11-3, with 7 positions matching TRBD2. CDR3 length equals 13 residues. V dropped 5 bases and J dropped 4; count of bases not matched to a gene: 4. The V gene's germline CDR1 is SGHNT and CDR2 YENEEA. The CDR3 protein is CASSQASGETQYF. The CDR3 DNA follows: TGTGCCAGCAGCCAAGCTAGCGGAGAGACCCAGTACTTC.

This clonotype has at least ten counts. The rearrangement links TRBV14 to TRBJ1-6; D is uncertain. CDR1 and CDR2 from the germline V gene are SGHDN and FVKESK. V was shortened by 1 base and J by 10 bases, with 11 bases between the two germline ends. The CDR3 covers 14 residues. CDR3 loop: CASSQAQGFSPLHF. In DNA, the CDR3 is TGTGCCAGCAGCCAAGCCCAAGGGTTCTCACCCCTCCACTTT.

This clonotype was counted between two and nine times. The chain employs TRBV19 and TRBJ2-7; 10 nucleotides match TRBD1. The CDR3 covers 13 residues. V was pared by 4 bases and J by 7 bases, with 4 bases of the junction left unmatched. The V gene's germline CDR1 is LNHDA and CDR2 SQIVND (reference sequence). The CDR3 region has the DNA TGTGCCAGTAGTAGGACAGGGGGTCAGGAGCAGTACTTC. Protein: CASSRTGGQEQYF.

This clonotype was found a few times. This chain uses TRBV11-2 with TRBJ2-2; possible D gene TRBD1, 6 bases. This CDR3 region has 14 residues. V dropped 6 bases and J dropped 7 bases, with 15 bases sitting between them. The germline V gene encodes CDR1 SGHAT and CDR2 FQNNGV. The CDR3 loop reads CASRPYRDNGELFF. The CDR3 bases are TGTGCCAGCAGACCTTACAGGGATAACGGGGAGCTGTTTTTT.

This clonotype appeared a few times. The chain's CDR3 is CASSPRDRGSNQPQHF. In nucleotides, the CDR3 is TGTGCCAGCAGCCCCCGGGACAGGGGTAGCAATCAGCCCCAGCATTTT. V is TRBV7-6 and J is TRBJ1-5, with 10 bases that match TRBD1. In germline, CDR1 is SGHVS, CDR2 FNYEAQ. The CDR3 is 16 amino acids. V was clipped by 5 bases and J by 0 bases; unmatched bases: 4.

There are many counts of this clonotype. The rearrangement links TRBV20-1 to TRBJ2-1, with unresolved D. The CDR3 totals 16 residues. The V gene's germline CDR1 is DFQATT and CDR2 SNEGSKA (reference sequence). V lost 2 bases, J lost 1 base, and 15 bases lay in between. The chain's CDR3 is CSARPASALSYNEQFF. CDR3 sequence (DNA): TGCAGTGCTAGACCTGCTTCGGCGTTATCCTACAATGAGCAGTTCTTC.

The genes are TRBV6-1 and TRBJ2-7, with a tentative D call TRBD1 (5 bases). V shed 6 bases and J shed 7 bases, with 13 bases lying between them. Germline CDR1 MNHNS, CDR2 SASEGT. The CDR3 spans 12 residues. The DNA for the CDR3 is TGTGCCAGCAGCGAGACAGTTCGGGAGCAGTACTTC. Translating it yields CASSETVREQYF.

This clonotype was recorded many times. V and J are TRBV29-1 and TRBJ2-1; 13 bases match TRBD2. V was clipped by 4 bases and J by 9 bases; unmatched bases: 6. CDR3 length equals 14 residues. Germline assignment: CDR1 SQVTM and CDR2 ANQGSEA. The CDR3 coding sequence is TGCAGCGTTGGGACTAGCGGGAGATGGGGTGAGCAGTTCTTC. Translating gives CSVGTSGRWGEQFF.

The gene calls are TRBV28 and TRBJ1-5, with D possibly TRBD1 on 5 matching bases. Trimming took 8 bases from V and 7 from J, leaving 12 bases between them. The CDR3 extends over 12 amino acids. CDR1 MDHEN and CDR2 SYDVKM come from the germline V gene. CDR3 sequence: CASQETDQPQHF. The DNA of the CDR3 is TGTGCCAGCCAAGAGACAGACCAGCCCCAGCATTTT.

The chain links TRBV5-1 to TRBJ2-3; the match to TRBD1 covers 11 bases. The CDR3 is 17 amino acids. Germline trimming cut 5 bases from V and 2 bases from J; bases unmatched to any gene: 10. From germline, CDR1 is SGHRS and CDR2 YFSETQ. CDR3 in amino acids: CASSSLPGQGDTDTQYF. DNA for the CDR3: TGCGCCAGCAGTTCACTCCCGGGACAGGGGGACACAGATACGCAGTATTTT. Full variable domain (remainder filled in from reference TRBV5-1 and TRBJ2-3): KAGVTQTPRYLIKTRGQQVTLSCSPISGHRSVSWYQQTPGQGLQFLFEYFSETQRNKGNFPGRFSGRQFSNSRSEMNVSTLELGDSALYLCASSSLPGQGDTDTQYFGPGTRLTVL.

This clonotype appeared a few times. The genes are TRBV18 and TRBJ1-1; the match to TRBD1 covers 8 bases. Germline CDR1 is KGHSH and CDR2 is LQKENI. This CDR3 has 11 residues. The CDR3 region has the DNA TGTGGGACAGGGATGAACACTGAAGCTTTCTTT. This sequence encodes CGTGMNTEAFF.

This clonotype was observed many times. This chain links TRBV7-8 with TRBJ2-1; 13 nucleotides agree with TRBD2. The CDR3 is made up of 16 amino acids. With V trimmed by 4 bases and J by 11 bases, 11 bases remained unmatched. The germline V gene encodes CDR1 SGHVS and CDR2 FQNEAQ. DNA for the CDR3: TGTGCCAGCAGCTCCAGGACTAGCGGGAGTGGAAGGAAGCAGTTCTTC. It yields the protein CASSSRTSGSGRKQFF.

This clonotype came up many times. CDR3 nucleotide sequence: TGTGCCAGTAAGATTCGGGTGTCGGGTCACGAGCAGTACTTC. Its translation is CASKIRVSGHEQYF. The chain has TRBV19 and TRBJ2-7, with D hard to call. The CDR3 is 14 residues long. Germline V gene lookup returns CDR1 LNHDA and CDR2 SQIVND (reference sequence). V was pared by 7 bases and J by 5 bases, with 18 bases between.

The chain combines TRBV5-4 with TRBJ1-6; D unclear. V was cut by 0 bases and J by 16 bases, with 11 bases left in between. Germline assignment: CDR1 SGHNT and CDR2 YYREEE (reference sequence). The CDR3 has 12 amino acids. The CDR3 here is CASSLENRPLHF. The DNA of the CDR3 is TGTGCCAGCAGCTTGGAGAACAGACCGCTCCACTTT.

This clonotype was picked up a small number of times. CDR3 region: CASSYFNRVKGDGGNTIYF. DNA of the CDR3: TGTGCCAGCAGTTACTTCAATCGGGTGAAGGGGGACGGTGGAAACACCATATATTTT. The genes are TRBV6-6 and TRBJ1-3, with a tentative D call TRBD1 (6 bases). Germline loops: CDR1 MNHNY, CDR2 SVGAGI (reference sequence). V shed 1 base and J shed 3 bases, with 22 bases lying between them. The CDR3 runs to 19 residues.

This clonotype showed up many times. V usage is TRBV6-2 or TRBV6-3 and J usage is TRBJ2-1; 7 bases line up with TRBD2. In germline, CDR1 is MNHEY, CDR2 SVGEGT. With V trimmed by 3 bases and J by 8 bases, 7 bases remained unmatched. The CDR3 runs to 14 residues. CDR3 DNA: TGTGCCAGCAGTTATTTGGGGAGGGAAGATGAGCAGTTCTTC. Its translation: CASSYLGREDEQFF.

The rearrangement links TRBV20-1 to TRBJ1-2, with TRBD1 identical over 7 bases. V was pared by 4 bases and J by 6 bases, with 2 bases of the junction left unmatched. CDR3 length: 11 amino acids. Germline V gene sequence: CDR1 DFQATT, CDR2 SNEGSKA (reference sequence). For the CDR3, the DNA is TGCAGTGCTAACAGGGGAAATGGCTACACCTTC. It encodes CSANRGNGYTF.

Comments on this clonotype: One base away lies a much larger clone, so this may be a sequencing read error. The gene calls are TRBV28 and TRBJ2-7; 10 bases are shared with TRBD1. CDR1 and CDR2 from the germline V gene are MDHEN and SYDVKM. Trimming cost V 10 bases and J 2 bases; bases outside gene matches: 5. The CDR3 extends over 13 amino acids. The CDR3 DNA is TGTGCCAACGGACAGGGGGGACCCTACGAGCAGTACTTC. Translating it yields CANGQGGPYEQYF.